This TCR beta chain was profiled in a study of regulatory T cells in long-lasting Graves disease. Libraries of TCR beta came from iRepertoire HTBI primers plus Arm-PCR of CDR3 regions. TCRdb used MiXCR to reprocess the multiplex PCR reads, holding one entry per CDR3 protein. The table includes approximately 300,000 distinct CDR3 sequences, over 15% detected once. This clonotype was seen ten or more times. Time point here: newly diagnosed GD, antithyroid drugs for less than 3 months. The authors made the TCR library using RNA they extracted from PBMCs. The germline gives CDR1 GTSNPN, CDR2 SVGIG (reference sequence). The CDR3 runs to 13 residues. V dropped 0 bases and J dropped 9 bases, with 12 bases sitting between them.

Here the sequenced sample was peripheral blood mononuclear cells (PBMCs), taken at new diagnosis, from a patient treated with antithyroid drugs. The V gene is TRBV30, the J gene TRBJ2-1, with D uncertain. The clonotype originates from a female donor with Graves disease. DNA of the CDR3: TGTGCCTGGAGTGTCGCAAGGATAGCTGAGCAGTTCTTC. Translation gives CAWSVARIAEQFF.